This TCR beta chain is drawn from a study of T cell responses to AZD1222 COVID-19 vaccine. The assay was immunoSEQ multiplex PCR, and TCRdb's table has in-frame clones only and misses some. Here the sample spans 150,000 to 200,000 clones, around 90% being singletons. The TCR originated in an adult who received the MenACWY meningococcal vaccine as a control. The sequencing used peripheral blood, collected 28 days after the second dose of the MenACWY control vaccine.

CDR3 coding DNA: TGTGCCAGCTCACCTCCAGGGAGCACTGAAGCTTTCTTT. This encodes CASSPPGSTEAFF. The J gene is TRBJ1-1, the V gene TRBV18; weak D call: TRBD1 (5 bases). The germline CDR1 and CDR2 sequences are KGHSH and LQKENI. This CDR3 region has 13 residues. The ends were cut back, 3 bases at V and 4 bases at J, with 9 bases in the middle.